The 24 T cell receptor beta chains reported below all come from one sample, sequenced in a study of CD8+ T cells in alopecia areata. Following extraction, RNA underwent reverse transcription to cDNA, which served as the sequencing template. This table comes from immunoSEQ multiplex PCR, and its TCRdb copy is limited to in-frame clones, with some not included. The sample yields some 7,500 clones, roughly two thirds seen once. Peripheral blood and lesional scalp punch biopsies were taken from alopecia areata patients. The starting material was skin, obtained at week 0. These TCRs come from a human donor with alopecia areata.

This chain joins TRBV30 and TRBJ2-3; TRBD2 aligns across 12 bases. Germline V gene sequence: CDR1 GTSNPN, CDR2 SVGIG (reference sequence). Unmatched junction bases numbered 5, after V lost 2 bases and J lost 8 bases. CDR3 length: 14 residues. CDR3 coding DNA: TGTGCCTGGAGTCCCCAACTAGCGGGGGGTACGCAGTATTTT. Protein product: CAWSPQLAGGTQYF.

The rearrangement joins TRBV7-9 to TRBJ2-1; D gene ambiguous. The V end lost 4 bases, the J end lost 10 bases, and 14 bases lay between the germline ends. The CDR3 runs 13 residues. Per germline, CDR1 SEHNR and CDR2 FQNEAQ (reference sequence). The CDR3 region has the DNA TGTGCCAGCAGCTCCCGGTTAGCTGAAGAGCAGTTCTTC. It specifies CASSSRLAEEQFF.

This clone was counted once. CDR3 protein: CSVIYGYEQYF. The CDR3 DNA reads as TGCAGCGTTATTTACGGGTACGAGCAGTACTTC. This chain connects TRBV29-1 to TRBJ2-7; D unresolved. V was cut by 5 bases and J by 4 bases, with 9 bases left in between. The CDR3 is 11 residues long. In germline, CDR1 is SQVTM, CDR2 ANQGSEA.

The chain joins TRBV19 to TRBJ1-6, with unresolved D. CDR3 length equals 14 residues. From germline, CDR1 is LNHDA and CDR2 SQIVND (reference sequence). V was cut by 4 bases and J by 3 bases, with 7 bases left in between. The CDR3 reads CASSRPGYNSPLHF. The CDR3, as DNA: TGTGCCAGTAGTAGACCGGGCTATAATTCACCCCTCCACTTT. Supplemented by reference TRBV19 and TRBJ1-6, the full variable domain reads DGGITQSPKYLFRKEGQNVTLSCEQNLNHDAMYWYRQDPGQGLRLIYYSQIVNDFQKGDIAEGYSVSREKKESFPLTVTSAQKNPTAFYLCASSRPGYNSPLHFGNGTRLTVT.

The rearrangement joins TRBV29-1 to TRBJ1-2; D is uncertain. Germline CDR1 SQVTM, CDR2 ANQGSEA. Trimming cost V 4 bases and J 0 bases, with 9 bases left between them. CDR3 length: 13 amino acids. Here the CDR3 DNA reads TGCAGCGTTGGTGGGTTAGCTAACTATGGCTACACCTTC. Translating it yields CSVGGLANYGYTF.

This clone came up once. This chain links TRBV10-3 with TRBJ2-2; 7 bases agree with TRBD1. V gave up 4 bases and J gave up 5 bases; unmatched junction bases: 7. Looked up from germline, CDR1 is ENHRY and CDR2 is SYGVKD. This CDR3 comprises 15 residues. The CDR3 nucleotides read TGTGCCATCAGTGGAGGGGACAGAAGGACCGGGGAGCTGTTTTTT. This gives the protein CAISGGDRRTGELFF.

The sample holds a few counts of this clone. This chain uses TRBV9 with TRBJ2-7; maybe TRBD1 (6 bases). CDR1 and CDR2 (germline): SGDLS, YYNGEE. Trimming took 0 bases from V and 4 from J, leaving 14 bases between them. CDR3 length equals 15 residues. CDR3 sequence reads: CASSVEVGGGYEQYF. DNA for the CDR3: TGTGCCAGCAGCGTAGAGGTTGGGGGCGGGTACGAGCAGTACTTC. Looking up the rest from reference TRBV9 and TRBJ2-7 gives the full variable domain: DSGVTQTPKHLITATGQRVTLRCSPRSGDLSVYWYQQSLDQGLQFLIQYYNGEERAKGNILERFSAQQFPDLHSELNLSSLELGDSALYFCASSVEVGGGYEQYFGPGTRLTVT.

The chain has TRBV7-2 and TRBJ2-7, with 9 bases aligning to TRBD1. Germline V CDR1 and CDR2: SGHTA, FQGNSA. Trimming removed 1 base from V and 2 bases from J; junction bases left unmatched: 9. The CDR3 has 17 amino acids. This CDR3 is CASSLGERRQGAYEQYF. CDR3 in DNA: TGTGCCAGCAGCTTAGGAGAGAGGCGACAGGGGGCCTACGAGCAGTACTTC.

In its sample, this clone was seen once. The V and J genes are TRBV27 and TRBJ1-2; 7 positions match TRBD1. The CDR3 covers 15 residues. The J segment lost 4 bases and the V segment lost 6 bases, leaving 11 bases of the junction unmatched. The germline CDR1 and CDR2 sequences are MNHEY and SMNVEV (reference sequence). The CDR3 loop is CASRYRGTSSYGYTF. The CDR3 DNA is TGTGCCAGCAGATACAGGGGAACAAGTAGCTATGGCTACACCTTC.

The chain uses TRBV5-5 and TRBJ1-6, with TRBD1 identical over 8 bases. Germline V gene sequence: CDR1 SGHKS, CDR2 YYEKEE (reference sequence). CDR3 size: 16 residues. The J segment lost 10 bases and the V segment lost 0 bases, leaving 9 bases of the junction unmatched. CDR3 residues: CASSLASTGDYSPLHF. The CDR3 nucleotides read TGTGCCAGCAGCTTGGCTTCGACAGGGGATTACTCACCCCTCCACTTT.

The V call is TRBV27, the J call TRBJ2-2; D not resolved. Germline loops: CDR1 MNHEY, CDR2 SMNVEV (reference sequence). The CDR3 is made up of 15 amino acids. Trimming took 2 bases from V and 3 from J, leaving 10 bases between them. In nucleotides, the CDR3 is TGTGCCAGCAGTTTAGGACGGGCGGACACCGGGGAGCTGTTTTTT. This translates into CASSLGRADTGELFF.

The CDR3: CASSLWANTEAFF. The CDR3 DNA is TGTGCCAGCAGCTTGTGGGCGAACACTGAAGCTTTCTTT. The chain carries TRBV11-2 and TRBJ1-1; D uncertain. With 3 bases removed from V and 1 base from J, the gap between germline ends came to 6 bases. The germline V gene encodes CDR1 SGHAT and CDR2 FQNNGV. The CDR3 covers 13 residues.

The chain is built from TRBV29-1 and TRBJ1-2, with a tentative D call TRBD1 (5 bases). V shed 4 bases and J shed 4 bases, with 13 bases lying between them. The CDR3 length is 13 residues. Germline CDR1 reads SQVTM; CDR2 reads ANQGSEA. DNA of the CDR3: TGCAGCGTTGGAGGGGCAGAAATCTATGGCTACACCTTC. This gives the protein CSVGGAEIYGYTF.

The V call is TRBV13, the J call TRBJ2-2; D gene ambiguous. The germline CDR1 and CDR2 sequences are PRHDT and FYEKMQ (reference sequence). With 4 bases removed from V and 5 bases from J, the gap between germline ends came to 17 bases. The CDR3 consists of 16 residues. Here the CDR3 reads CASSSPLGFGTGELFF. The CDR3 DNA follows: TGTGCCAGCAGCTCTCCCCTGGGGTTCGGGACCGGGGAGCTGTTTTTT.

This clone was counted a few times. CDR3 bases: TGCAGCGTTGAAGCCGCCCAGAGAGGGGGCTATGGGGCCAACGTCCTGACTTTC. Encoded protein: CSVEAAQRGGYGANVLTF. This rearrangement joins TRBV29-1 to TRBJ2-6, with 7 bases identical to TRBD1. CDR1 and CDR2 from the germline V gene are SQVTM and ANQGSEA. V shed 1 base, J shed 3 bases, and the junction held 12 bases outside the gene matches. CDR3 length: 18 amino acids.

The CDR3 region has the DNA TGTGCCAGCAGCCCCTGGGAGGGCCTTAACTATGGCTACACCTTC. This codes for CASSPWEGLNYGYTF. The gene calls are TRBV7-2 and TRBJ1-2, with D uncertain. V shed 5 bases and J shed 1 base, with 14 bases lying between them. CDR1 is SGHTA, CDR2 FQGNSA, per germline. The CDR3 extends over 15 amino acids.

The chain is built from TRBV10-3 and TRBJ1-6; D ambiguous. The V gene's germline CDR1 is ENHRY and CDR2 SYGVKD. Trimming took 3 bases from V and 6 from J, leaving 9 bases between them. This CDR3 is built from 14 residues. In DNA, the CDR3 is TGTGCCATCAGTGATGGTGTGGCTAATTCACCCCTCCACTTT. Protein sequence: CAISDGVANSPLHF.

The gene calls are TRBV11-2 and TRBJ2-1; TRBD2 aligns across 8 bases. Germline loops: CDR1 SGHAT, CDR2 FQNNGV. The V and J ends lost 3 bases and 1 base, in that order; junction bases with no gene match: 2. CDR3 length: 15 residues. DNA for the CDR3: TGTGCCAGCAGCTTTAGCGGGGCGTCCTACAATGAGCAGTTCTTC. This sequence encodes CASSFSGASYNEQFF.

The chain joins TRBV7-8 to TRBJ1-5; D is unclear. CDR1 SGHVS and CDR2 FQNEAQ come from the germline V gene. V was clipped by 5 bases and J by 9 bases, with 17 bases between them. CDR3 size: 14 residues. The DNA of the CDR3 is TGTGCCAGCAGCCACCCGGGAGAAGGCGTGCCCCAGCATTTT. Amino acid sequence: CASSHPGEGVPQHF.

The chain recombines TRBV19 with TRBJ2-1; D remains unclear. Germline V lookup: CDR1 LNHDA, CDR2 SQIVND (reference sequence). V lost 3 bases and J 0 bases, leaving 9 bases between the germline ends. The CDR3 is 15 residues long. CDR3 DNA sequence: TGTGCCAGTAGTATCTTAGGTAGCTCCTACAATGAGCAGTTCTTC. Encoded protein: CASSILGSSYNEQFF.

V and J are TRBV7-2 and TRBJ2-7; 8 bases align to TRBD1. CDR1 is SGHTA and CDR2 is FQGNSA in the germline V gene. The CDR3 has 14 residues. Germline trimming cut 5 bases from V and 6 bases from J; bases unmatched to any gene: 9. The CDR3 DNA sequence: TGTGCCAGCAGCCCAACGACAGGGGTTGGCGAGCAGTACTTC. It specifies CASSPTTGVGEQYF.

The chain recombines TRBV19 with TRBJ1-5; D might be TRBD1 (5 bases). V lost 3 bases, J lost 4 bases, and 7 bases lay in between. This CDR3 has 13 amino acids. Germline V lookup: CDR1 LNHDA, CDR2 SQIVND (reference sequence). The CDR3 sequence is CASSMSGNQPQHF. The CDR3 nucleotides read TGTGCCAGTAGTATGTCAGGGAATCAGCCCCAGCATTTT. Filled out from reference TRBV19 and TRBJ1-5, the complete variable domain reads DGGITQSPKYLFRKEGQNVTLSCEQNLNHDAMYWYRQDPGQGLRLIYYSQIVNDFQKGDIAEGYSVSREKKESFPLTVTSAQKNPTAFYLCASSMSGNQPQHFGDGTRLSIL.

The V gene is TRBV23-1, the J gene TRBJ1-6, with TRBD1 matching over 7 bases. TRBV23-1 is identified as an open reading frame with a role that is uncertain. With V trimmed by 7 bases and J by 7 bases, 13 bases remained unmatched. This CDR3 region has 16 residues. This CDR3 reads CASIQSPTGMNSPLHF. The CDR3 DNA follows: TGCGCCAGCATCCAGAGTCCGACAGGGATGAATTCACCCCTCCACTTT.

The chain has TRBV25-1 and TRBJ2-7, with 9 bases identical to TRBD1. Trimming cost V 6 bases and J 6 bases; bases outside gene matches: 9. Germline V lookup: CDR1 MGHDK, CDR2 SYGVNS. There are 14 residues in the CDR3. CDR3 in DNA: TGTGCCAGCAGGGTGAGGACAGGGGTTACCGAGCAGTACTTC. This translates into CASRVRTGVTEQYF.